These T cell receptor beta chains were read from a single sample in a study of blood T cell repertoires in COVID-19. TCRdb's copy holds only in-frame clones and misses some; the assay was immunoSEQ multiplex PCR. The top ten hold approximately 7.9% of the sample, which has under 250,000 clones, about 84% seen once. Material for sequencing was peripheral blood. These receptor sequences come from a woman of 80 years or more with acute or convalescent COVID-19. CDR3s include the opening cysteine and the closing phenylalanine or tryptophan. The order of the fields is D gene, clone size, V gene, J gene, CDR3 DNA, CDR3 protein. D genes are given only for firm matches. Where a row states a size, it is once, few, many or the class of an expanded clone; other rows omit it.

d_gene: .
abundance: .
v_gene: TRBV2
j_gene: TRBJ1-5
CDR3nt: TGTGCCAGCAGTGAACAGGCCCCCAATCAGCCCCAGCATTTT
CDR3aa: CASSEQAPNQPQHF

d_gene: TRBD2
abundance: .
v_gene: TRBV12-5
j_gene: TRBJ2-1
CDR3nt: TGTGCTAGTGGTTTGGTACTAACTAGCGGGGGGTCGAGCTCCTACAATGAGCAGTTCTTC
CDR3aa: CASGLVLTSGGSSSYNEQFF

d_gene: .
abundance: .
v_gene: TRBV7-9
j_gene: TRBJ1-2
CDR3nt: TGTGCCAGCAGCCCCACGGGGGGACGGCAAGGCGGCTACACCTTC
CDR3aa: CASSPTGGRQGGYTF

d_gene: TRBD2
abundance: once
v_gene: TRBV5-1
j_gene: TRBJ2-5
CDR3nt: TGCGCCAGCTCCCGGACTAGCTTGGAGACCCAGTACTTC
CDR3aa: CASSRTSLETQYF

d_gene: .
abundance: .
v_gene: TRBV7-2
j_gene: TRBJ2-2
CDR3nt: TGTGCCAGCAGCTTAGGGGGAGCCGGGGAGCTGTTTTTT
CDR3aa: CASSLGGAGELFF

d_gene: .
abundance: .
v_gene: TRBV7-2
j_gene: TRBJ1-5
CDR3nt: TGTGCCAGCAGTAGCGGGGGAAGTCAGCCCCAGCATTTT
CDR3aa: CASSSGGSQPQHF

d_gene: .
abundance: .
v_gene: TRBV11-2
j_gene: TRBJ2-3
CDR3nt: TGTGCCAGCAGCTTTACGGCGGGGAGAAGCACAGATACGCAGTATTTT
CDR3aa: CASSFTAGRSTDTQYF

d_gene: .
abundance: .
v_gene: TRBV28
j_gene: TRBJ1-2
CDR3nt: TGTGCCAGCACCGGGGGTAACTATGGCTACACCTTC
CDR3aa: CASTGGNYGYTF

d_gene: TRBD1
abundance: .
v_gene: TRBV30
j_gene: TRBJ1-5
CDR3nt: TGTGCCTGGAGTGTTCGGACAGGGAATCAGCCCCAGCATTTT
CDR3aa: CAWSVRTGNQPQHF

d_gene: TRBD1
abundance: once
v_gene: TRBV7-6
j_gene: TRBJ2-7
CDR3nt: TGTGCCAGCAGCTTAGAGGCCCCGTGGGAAACAGGGGTAGACCCCGAGCAGTACTTC
CDR3aa: CASSLEAPWETGVDPEQYF

d_gene: TRBD1
abundance: .
v_gene: TRBV11-2
j_gene: TRBJ2-7
CDR3nt: TGTGCCAGCAGCTTAGGCCCCGGACAGGCGCGCTACGAGCAGTACTTC
CDR3aa: CASSLGPGQARYEQYF

d_gene: TRBD1
abundance: .
v_gene: TRBV15
j_gene: TRBJ2-2
CDR3nt: TGTGCCACCAGTTCTGGGACAGGGAGGGACACCGGGGAGCTGTTTTTT
CDR3aa: CATSSGTGRDTGELFF

d_gene: TRBD1
abundance: .
v_gene: TRBV5-1
j_gene: TRBJ1-1
CDR3nt: TGCGCCAGCAGCTTGAGAGACAGGGGCACTGAAGCTTTCTTT
CDR3aa: CASSLRDRGTEAFF

d_gene: .
abundance: few
v_gene: TRBV28
j_gene: TRBJ1-3
CDR3nt: TGTGCCAGCAGGGTCACAGGGACCTCCTCTGGAAACACCATATATTTT
CDR3aa: CASRVTGTSSGNTIYF

d_gene: .
abundance: .
v_gene: TRBV6-6
j_gene: TRBJ2-6
CDR3nt: TGTGCCAGCAGTTACGTCGAGGTAACTGGGGCCAACGTCCTGACTTTC
CDR3aa: CASSYVEVTGANVLTF

d_gene: .
abundance: .
v_gene: TRBV5-1
j_gene: TRBJ1-6
CDR3nt: TGCGCCAGCAGACTTGACAGTTATAATTCACCCCTCCACTTT
CDR3aa: CASRLDSYNSPLHF

d_gene: .
abundance: .
v_gene: TRBV5-4
j_gene: TRBJ1-3
CDR3nt: TGTGCCAGCAGCCAGGCCCCCGGCCAAATCTCTGGAAACACCATATATTTT
CDR3aa: CASSQAPGQISGNTIYF

d_gene: TRBD1
abundance: .
v_gene: TRBV5-5
j_gene: TRBJ2-7
CDR3nt: TGTGCCAGCAGCAACGGACAGGGGTTTTCCTACGAGCAGTACTTC
CDR3aa: CASSNGQGFSYEQYF

d_gene: TRBD1
abundance: .
v_gene: TRBV5-1
j_gene: TRBJ2-7
CDR3nt: TGCGCCAGCAGCCTGACAACCGGGACAGCCTCCTACGAGCAGTACTTC
CDR3aa: CASSLTTGTASYEQYF

d_gene: .
abundance: .
v_gene: TRBV28
j_gene: TRBJ2-7
CDR3nt: TGTGCCAGCAGTTTTCCTCGCAGGGAAGGCGAGCAGTACTTC
CDR3aa: CASSFPRREGEQYF

d_gene: .
abundance: .
v_gene: TRBV4-1
j_gene: TRBJ2-4
CDR3nt: TGCGCCAGCAGCCCCCTCCCCCCGGGAAACATTCAGTACTTC
CDR3aa: CASSPLPPGNIQYF

d_gene: .
abundance: .
v_gene: TRBV9
j_gene: TRBJ1-1
CDR3nt: TGTGCCAGCAGCTCCCGACCGAACGGGGTCACTGAAGCTTTCTTT
CDR3aa: CASSSRPNGVTEAFF

d_gene: .
abundance: .
v_gene: TRBV5-4
j_gene: TRBJ1-1
CDR3nt: TGTGCCAGCAGCGCTGACAGCTTATCCACTGAAGCTTTCTTT
CDR3aa: CASSADSLSTEAFF

d_gene: .
abundance: .
v_gene: TRBV5-1
j_gene: TRBJ1-1
CDR3nt: TGCGCCAGCAGCTTGGAGGGGAATTCGGCTGAAGCTTTCTTT
CDR3aa: CASSLEGNSAEAFF

d_gene: .
abundance: .
v_gene: TRBV21-1
j_gene: TRBJ2-5
CDR3nt: TGTGCCAGCAGCAACCGTCGGGGGACCCGTTTAAAATTTACACAAGAGACCCAGTACTTC
CDR3aa: CASSNRRGTRLKFTQETQYF

d_gene: .
abundance: .
v_gene: TRBV10-3
j_gene: TRBJ1-5
CDR3nt: TGTGCCATCAGTGACCCTGGTCCGAGTAATCAGCCCCAGCATTTT
CDR3aa: CAISDPGPSNQPQHF

d_gene: TRBD1
abundance: .
v_gene: TRBV10-2
j_gene: TRBJ1-2
CDR3nt: TGCGCCAGCAGTGATCCTCGCCGTCAGGGGGGAGATGGCTACACCTTC
CDR3aa: CASSDPRRQGGDGYTF

d_gene: .
abundance: .
v_gene: TRBV3-1/TRBV3-2
j_gene: TRBJ1-1
CDR3nt: TGTGCCAGCAGCCAAGGGCAGGGTGTGTCTGAAGCTTTCTTT
CDR3aa: CASSQGQGVSEAFF

d_gene: .
abundance: .
v_gene: TRBV19
j_gene: TRBJ2-1
CDR3nt: TGTGCCAGTAGTAACGGGGGGCCACCCGATGAGCAGTTCTTC
CDR3aa: CASSNGGPPDEQFF

d_gene: TRBD1
abundance: .
v_gene: TRBV19
j_gene: TRBJ1-3
CDR3nt: TGTGCCGCGTCTCTAACGCAGGGGGCAACTGGAAACACCATATATTTT
CDR3aa: CAASLTQGATGNTIYF

d_gene: TRBD1
abundance: .
v_gene: TRBV25-1
j_gene: TRBJ2-2
CDR3nt: TGTGCCAGCAGTGATCCTTCATCCGGGACAGGGGTCACCGGGGAGCTGTTTTTT
CDR3aa: CASSDPSSGTGVTGELFF

d_gene: .
abundance: .
v_gene: TRBV7-8
j_gene: TRBJ1-1
CDR3nt: TGTGCCAGCAGCTTAGTTGGGGCCAAGAACACTGAAGCTTTCTTT
CDR3aa: CASSLVGAKNTEAFF

d_gene: .
abundance: .
v_gene: TRBV19
j_gene: TRBJ2-7
CDR3nt: TGTGCCAGTAGTATTGTCCTAAGCTACGAGCAGTACTTC
CDR3aa: CASSIVLSYEQYF

d_gene: TRBD1
abundance: .
v_gene: TRBV28
j_gene: TRBJ1-2
CDR3nt: TGTGCCAGCAGTTCCCGCCGGGACAGCCATGGACTTGGGGCTTTTTTC
CDR3aa: CASSSRRDSHGLGAFF

d_gene: .
abundance: .
v_gene: TRBV25-1
j_gene: TRBJ1-4
CDR3nt: TGTGCCAGCAGTGGCCAGGCTAATGAAAAACTGTTTTTT
CDR3aa: CASSGQANEKLFF

d_gene: TRBD2
abundance: .
v_gene: TRBV3-1/TRBV3-2
j_gene: TRBJ2-5
CDR3nt: TGTGCCAGCAGCGGCGGGAGCGGGGGGCCATGGGAGACCCAGTACTTC
CDR3aa: CASSGGSGGPWETQYF

d_gene: .
abundance: .
v_gene: TRBV4-1
j_gene: TRBJ2-2
CDR3nt: TGCGCCAGCAGCTCTAGCCGCCAGAACACCGGGGAGCTGTTTTTT
CDR3aa: CASSSSRQNTGELFF

d_gene: .
abundance: .
v_gene: TRBV6-1
j_gene: TRBJ1-1
CDR3nt: TGTGCCAGCAGTGAAGCAAAAACGGCGGGCACTGAAGCTTTCTTT
CDR3aa: CASSEAKTAGTEAFF

d_gene: .
abundance: .
v_gene: TRBV6-6
j_gene: TRBJ1-2
CDR3nt: TGTGCCAGCAGTTACGGCCAACAGGCCTATGGCTACACCTTC
CDR3aa: CASSYGQQAYGYTF

d_gene: TRBD2
abundance: .
v_gene: TRBV11-2
j_gene: TRBJ2-5
CDR3nt: TGTGCCAGCAGCTTAGATCACGGTAGCGGGGTCCAAGAGACCCAGTACTTC
CDR3aa: CASSLDHGSGVQETQYF

d_gene: .
abundance: .
v_gene: TRBV21-1
j_gene: TRBJ2-7
CDR3nt: TGTGCCAGCAGCACCAGACTAGCGGGAGAGCCCTCCTACGAGCAGTACTTC
CDR3aa: CASSTRLAGEPSYEQYF

d_gene: TRBD1
abundance: .
v_gene: TRBV3-1/TRBV3-2
j_gene: TRBJ1-5
CDR3nt: TGTGCCAGCAGCCTTAACGGACAGGTTCTACATTTT
CDR3aa: CASSLNGQVLHF

d_gene: .
abundance: .
v_gene: TRBV25-1
j_gene: TRBJ1-1
CDR3nt: TGTGCCAGCAGTGAATTTCTCGTGAGAGGGAACACTGAAGCTTTCTTT
CDR3aa: CASSEFLVRGNTEAFF

d_gene: TRBD1
abundance: .
v_gene: TRBV7-7
j_gene: TRBJ2-1
CDR3nt: TGTGCCAGCAGCTTAGGTCTGACAGGGGCCAATGAGCAGTTCTTC
CDR3aa: CASSLGLTGANEQFF

d_gene: .
abundance: .
v_gene: TRBV7-2
j_gene: TRBJ2-7
CDR3nt: TGTGCCAGCAGCTCTATTTACGAGCAGTACTTC
CDR3aa: CASSSIYEQYF

d_gene: .
abundance: .
v_gene: TRBV7-3
j_gene: TRBJ2-2
CDR3nt: TGTGCCAGCAGCTTAACGTCCCCAAACGGGGAGCTGTTTTTT
CDR3aa: CASSLTSPNGELFF

d_gene: TRBD1
abundance: once
v_gene: TRBV2
j_gene: TRBJ1-6
CDR3nt: TGTGCCAGCAGTGCCGACAGGGGGTTCTCACCCCTCCACTTT
CDR3aa: CASSADRGFSPLHF

d_gene: .
abundance: .
v_gene: TRBV5-8
j_gene: TRBJ1-5
CDR3nt: TGTGCCAGCAGCTTGGCGGAGCAGCCCCAGCATTTT
CDR3aa: CASSLAEQPQHF

d_gene: .
abundance: .
v_gene: TRBV18
j_gene: TRBJ1-1
CDR3nt: TGTGCCAGCTCACCACCGGGCAGCCTCAGGGCTGAAGCTTTCTTT
CDR3aa: CASSPPGSLRAEAFF

d_gene: .
abundance: .
v_gene: TRBV4-2
j_gene: TRBJ2-3
CDR3nt: TGTGCCAGCAGCCAGCCCCTAGCGAACGCCTTCGCAGATACGCAGTATTTT
CDR3aa: CASSQPLANAFADTQYF

d_gene: .
abundance: .
v_gene: TRBV9
j_gene: TRBJ2-5
CDR3nt: TGTGCCAGCAGCGTAGGGGGAATAGGGTCGGGGCAAGAGACCCAGTACTTC
CDR3aa: CASSVGGIGSGQETQYF

d_gene: TRBD2
abundance: .
v_gene: TRBV18
j_gene: TRBJ2-1
CDR3nt: TGTGCCAGCTCAGAGACTAGCGAATACAATGAGCAGTTCTTC
CDR3aa: CASSETSEYNEQFF

d_gene: TRBD2
abundance: few
v_gene: TRBV9
j_gene: TRBJ2-7
CDR3nt: TGTGCCAGCAGCGTGGGCCCAGCGGGGGGCTCCTACGAGCAGTACTTC
CDR3aa: CASSVGPAGGSYEQYF

d_gene: TRBD1
abundance: .
v_gene: TRBV4-1
j_gene: TRBJ2-7
CDR3nt: TGCGCCAGCAGCCAACCGGGGACAGGGGTGGCCTACGAGCAGTACTTC
CDR3aa: CASSQPGTGVAYEQYF

d_gene: .
abundance: .
v_gene: TRBV27
j_gene: TRBJ1-5
CDR3nt: TGTGCCAGCCGCCTACAGGGTGGCAATCAGCCCCAGCATTTT
CDR3aa: CASRLQGGNQPQHF

d_gene: .
abundance: .
v_gene: TRBV5-4
j_gene: TRBJ1-2
CDR3nt: TGTGCCAGCAGCTTGGACAGGGACTATGGCTACACCTTC
CDR3aa: CASSLDRDYGYTF